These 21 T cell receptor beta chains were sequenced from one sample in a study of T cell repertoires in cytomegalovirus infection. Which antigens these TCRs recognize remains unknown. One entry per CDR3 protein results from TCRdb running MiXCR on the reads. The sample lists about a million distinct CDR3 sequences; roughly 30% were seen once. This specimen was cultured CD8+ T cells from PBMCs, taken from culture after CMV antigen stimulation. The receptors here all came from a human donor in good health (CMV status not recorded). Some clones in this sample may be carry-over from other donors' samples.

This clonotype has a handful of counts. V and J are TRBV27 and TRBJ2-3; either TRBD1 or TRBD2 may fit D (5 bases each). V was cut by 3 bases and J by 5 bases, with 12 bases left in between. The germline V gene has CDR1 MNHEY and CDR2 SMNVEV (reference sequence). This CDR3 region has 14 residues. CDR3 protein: CASSLRGERDTQYF. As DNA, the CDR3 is TGTGCCAGCAGTTTGAGGGGCGAACGAGATACGCAGTATTTT.

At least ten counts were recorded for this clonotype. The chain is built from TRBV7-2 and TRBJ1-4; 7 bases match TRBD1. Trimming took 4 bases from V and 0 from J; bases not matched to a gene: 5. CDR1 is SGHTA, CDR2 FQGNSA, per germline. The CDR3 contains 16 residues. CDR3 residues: CASSSGGQTTNEKLFF. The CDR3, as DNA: TGTGCCAGCAGCTCGGGGGGACAGACAACTAATGAAAAACTGTTTTTT.

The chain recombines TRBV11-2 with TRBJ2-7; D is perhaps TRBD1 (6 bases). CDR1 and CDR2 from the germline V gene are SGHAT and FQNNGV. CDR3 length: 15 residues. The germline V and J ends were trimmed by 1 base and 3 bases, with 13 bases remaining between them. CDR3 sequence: CASSLAAQGFYEQYF. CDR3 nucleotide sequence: TGTGCCAGCAGCTTAGCTGCGCAGGGGTTCTACGAGCAGTACTTC.

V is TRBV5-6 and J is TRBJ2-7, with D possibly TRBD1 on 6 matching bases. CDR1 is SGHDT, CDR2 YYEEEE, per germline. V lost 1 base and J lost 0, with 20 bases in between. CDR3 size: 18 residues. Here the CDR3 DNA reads TGTGCCAGCAGCTTGACTTCGGACAGCCCCAGAATCTCCTACGAGCAGTACTTC. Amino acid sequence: CASSLTSDSPRISYEQYF.

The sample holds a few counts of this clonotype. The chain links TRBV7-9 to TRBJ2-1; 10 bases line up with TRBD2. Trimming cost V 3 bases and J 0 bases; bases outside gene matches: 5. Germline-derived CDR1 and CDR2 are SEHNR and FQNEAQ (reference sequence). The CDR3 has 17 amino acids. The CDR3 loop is CASSFAERGGSYNEQFF. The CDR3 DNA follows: TGTGCCAGCAGCTTCGCGGAGCGGGGGGGCTCCTACAATGAGCAGTTCTTC.

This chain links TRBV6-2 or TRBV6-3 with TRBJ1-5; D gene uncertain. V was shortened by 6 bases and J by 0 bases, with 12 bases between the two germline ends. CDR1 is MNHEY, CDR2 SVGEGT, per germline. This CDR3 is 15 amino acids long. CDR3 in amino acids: CASSQQLYSNQPQHF. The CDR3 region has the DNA TGTGCCAGCAGCCAACAGCTATATAGCAATCAGCCCCAGCATTTT.

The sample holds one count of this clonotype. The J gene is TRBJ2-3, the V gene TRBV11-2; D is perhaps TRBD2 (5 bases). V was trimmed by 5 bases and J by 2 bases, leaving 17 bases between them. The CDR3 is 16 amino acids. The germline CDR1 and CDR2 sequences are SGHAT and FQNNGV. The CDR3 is CASSDGLSPITDTQYF. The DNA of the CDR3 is TGTGCCAGCAGCGATGGACTCTCGCCAATCACAGATACGCAGTATTTT.

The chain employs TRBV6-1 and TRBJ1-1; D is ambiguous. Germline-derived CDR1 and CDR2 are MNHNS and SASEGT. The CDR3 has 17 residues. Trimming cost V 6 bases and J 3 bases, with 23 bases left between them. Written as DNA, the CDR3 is TGTGCCAGCAGCGAAAGGGAGTATATTTACACCGACACTGAAGCTTTCTTT. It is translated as CASSEREYIYTDTEAFF.

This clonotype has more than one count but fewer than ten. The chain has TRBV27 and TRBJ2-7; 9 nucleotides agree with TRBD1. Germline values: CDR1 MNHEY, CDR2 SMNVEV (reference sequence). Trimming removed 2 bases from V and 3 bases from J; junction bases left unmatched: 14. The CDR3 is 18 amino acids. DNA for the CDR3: TGTGCCAGCAGTTTAATCCCCCCCCGGACAGGGGTGATCTACGAGCAGTACTTC. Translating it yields CASSLIPPRTGVIYEQYF.

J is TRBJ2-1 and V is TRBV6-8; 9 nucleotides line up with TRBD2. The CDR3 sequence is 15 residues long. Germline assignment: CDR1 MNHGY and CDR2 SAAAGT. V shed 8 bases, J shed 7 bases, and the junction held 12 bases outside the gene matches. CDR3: CASLAGPQGWNEQFF. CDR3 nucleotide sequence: TGTGCCAGCCTAGCGGGGCCCCAGGGGTGGAATGAGCAGTTCTTC.

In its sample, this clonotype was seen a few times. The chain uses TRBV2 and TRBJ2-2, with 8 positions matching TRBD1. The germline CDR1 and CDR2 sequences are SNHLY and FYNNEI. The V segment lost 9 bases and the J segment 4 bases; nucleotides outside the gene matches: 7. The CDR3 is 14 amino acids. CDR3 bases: TGTGCCAGTCTGCAGGGGGCAATCACCGGGGAGCTGTTTTTT. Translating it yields CASLQGAITGELFF.

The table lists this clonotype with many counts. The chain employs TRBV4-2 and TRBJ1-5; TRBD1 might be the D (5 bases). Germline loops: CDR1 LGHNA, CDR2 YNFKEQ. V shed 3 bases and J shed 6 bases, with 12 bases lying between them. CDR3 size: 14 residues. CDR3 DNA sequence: TGTGCCAGCAGCCAGGGGCCGGGACTTCAGCCCCAGCATTTT. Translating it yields CASSQGPGLQPQHF.

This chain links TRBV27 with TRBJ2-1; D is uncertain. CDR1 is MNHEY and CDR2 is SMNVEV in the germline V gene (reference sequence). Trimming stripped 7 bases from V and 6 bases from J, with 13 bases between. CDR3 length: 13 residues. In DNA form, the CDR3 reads TGTGCCAGCACTTCATTTTGGAGCAATGAGCAGTTCTTC. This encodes CASTSFWSNEQFF.

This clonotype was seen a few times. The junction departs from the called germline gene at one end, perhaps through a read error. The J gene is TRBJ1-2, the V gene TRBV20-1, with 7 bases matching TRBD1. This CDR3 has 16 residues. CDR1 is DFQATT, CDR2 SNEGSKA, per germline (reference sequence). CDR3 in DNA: TGTAGTGCTAGAGATGAGGCGACAGGGACCCTTTATGGCTACACCTTC. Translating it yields CSARDEATGTLYGYTF.

The CDR3 loop reads CASGTGGGTQYF. The CDR3 DNA follows: TGCGCCAGCGGAACAGGAGGAGGGACCCAGTACTTC. This chain joins TRBV10-2 and TRBJ2-5; D is perhaps TRBD1 or TRBD2 (5 bases each). Germline lookup yields CDR1 WSHSY and CDR2 SAAADI. V was pared by 8 bases and J by 7 bases, with 14 bases between. The CDR3 is made up of 12 amino acids.

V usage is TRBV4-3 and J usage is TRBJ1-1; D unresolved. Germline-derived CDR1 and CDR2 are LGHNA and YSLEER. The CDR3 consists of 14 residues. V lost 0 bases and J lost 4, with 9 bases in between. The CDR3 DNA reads TGCGCCAGCAGCCAAGATTTGGTCGGCACTGAAGCTTTCTTT. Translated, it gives CASSQDLVGTEAFF.

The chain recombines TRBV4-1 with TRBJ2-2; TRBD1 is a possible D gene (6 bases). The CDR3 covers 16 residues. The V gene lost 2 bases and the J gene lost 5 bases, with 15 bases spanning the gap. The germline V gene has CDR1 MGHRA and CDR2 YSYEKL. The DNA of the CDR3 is TGCGCCAGCAGCCAATCGACAGGTCAAGGGACCGGGGAGCTGTTTTTT. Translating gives CASSQSTGQGTGELFF.

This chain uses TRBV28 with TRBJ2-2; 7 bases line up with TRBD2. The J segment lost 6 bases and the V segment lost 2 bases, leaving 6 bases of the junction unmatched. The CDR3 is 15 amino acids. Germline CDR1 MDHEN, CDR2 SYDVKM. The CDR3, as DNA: TGTGCCAGCAGTTTAGTGGGAGGGGCATCCGGGGAGCTGTTTTTT. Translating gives CASSLVGGASGELFF.

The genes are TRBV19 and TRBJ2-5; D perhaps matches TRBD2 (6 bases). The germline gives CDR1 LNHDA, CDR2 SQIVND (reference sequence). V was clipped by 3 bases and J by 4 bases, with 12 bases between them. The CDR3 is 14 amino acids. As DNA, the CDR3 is TGTGCCAGTAGTATCGCCGGGGGTGGAGAGACCCAGTACTTC. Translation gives CASSIAGGGETQYF.

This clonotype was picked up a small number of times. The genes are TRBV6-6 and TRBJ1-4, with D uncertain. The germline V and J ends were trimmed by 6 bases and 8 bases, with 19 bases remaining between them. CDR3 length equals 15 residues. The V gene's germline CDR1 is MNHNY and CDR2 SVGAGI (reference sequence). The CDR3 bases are TGTGCCAGCAGAGGATACGATTGGGAAGGGGAAAAACTGTTTTTT. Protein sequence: CASRGYDWEGEKLFF.

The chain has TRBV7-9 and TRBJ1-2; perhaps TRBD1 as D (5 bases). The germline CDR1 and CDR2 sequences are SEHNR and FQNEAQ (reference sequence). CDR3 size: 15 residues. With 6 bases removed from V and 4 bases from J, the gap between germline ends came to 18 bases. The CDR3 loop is CASRNNQGVGYGYTF. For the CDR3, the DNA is TGTGCCAGCAGGAATAACCAGGGTGTGGGCTATGGCTACACCTTC.